The sequence of this TCR beta chain was determined in a study of CDR3 diversity in severe acne. TCRdb recomputed calls from the PCR reads with MiXCR, one row per CDR3 protein. The sample yields over 90,000 distinct CDR3 sequences, 51% seen once. Trimming stripped 2 bases from V and 0 bases from J, with 8 bases between. Germline lookup yields CDR1 ENHRY and CDR2 SYGVKD. This CDR3 spans 15 amino acids. Input material: blood. This sequence originates from a male donor with acne. This chain connects TRBV10-3 to TRBJ1-5; no firm D call. The CDR3 DNA follows: TGTGCCATCAGTGAGATCGGGTATAGCAATCAGCCCCAGCATTTT. Its protein is CAISEIGYSNQPQHF.